This entry lists 12 T cell receptor beta chains sequenced from one sample in a study of blood T cells in healthy people across ages. A sample-barcoded 5' primer and a J-beta primer mix were used in a second PCR of about 7 to 12 cycles. TCRdb independently ran MiXCR on the 5' RACE reads; one entry per CDR3 protein. Among more than 1.4 million distinct CDR3 sequences listed, 40% to 50% were seen once. The sample comprised blood. The receptors stem from a woman aged 18 to 35 in good health.

Here the CDR3 reads CASSQPAGGNTEAFF. The CDR3 nucleotides read TGCGCCAGCAGCCAACCAGCAGGGGGGAACACTGAAGCTTTCTTT. The V call is TRBV4-1, the J call TRBJ1-1, with 7 positions matching TRBD1. The trim removed 2 bases at V and 1 base at J, leaving 4 bases unmatched. Germline CDR1 and CDR2: MGHRA and YSYEKL. This CDR3 has 15 residues.

The sample holds a few counts of this clonotype. The chain has TRBV20-1 and TRBJ2-3, with D perhaps TRBD2 (6 bases). The CDR3 sequence is 15 residues long. Germline CDR1 reads DFQATT; CDR2 reads SNEGSKA (reference sequence). The V end lost 1 base, the J end lost 4 bases, and 15 bases lay between the germline ends. The CDR3 bases are TGCAGTGCTAGAGGGACCAGGCTAGCGTCAGATACGCAGTATTTT. It translates to CSARGTRLASDTQYF.

The rearrangement uses TRBV12-3 or TRBV12-4 and TRBJ2-3; TRBD2 agrees at 13 bases. This CDR3 region has 16 residues. V lost 6 bases, J lost 4 bases, and 7 bases stayed unmatched. CDR3 coding DNA: TGTGCCAGCAGCCCGGGACTAGCGGGGATAGCAGATACGCAGTATTTT. Translating it yields CASSPGLAGIADTQYF.

The count of this clonotype is one. The V and J genes are TRBV6-5 and TRBJ1-2; D gene unclear. Germline CDR1 is MNHEY and CDR2 is SVGAGI. With 0 bases removed from V and 7 bases from J, the gap between germline ends came to 6 bases. The CDR3 sequence is 12 residues long. The CDR3 is CASSYSLAGYTF. CDR3 sequence (DNA): TGTGCCAGCAGTTACTCTTTAGCTGGCTACACCTTC.

The V gene is TRBV30, the J gene TRBJ2-5; D remains ambiguous. Matching the DNA end better, TRBJ2-7 makes the J call doubtful. Germline assignment: CDR1 GTSNPN and CDR2 SVGIG (reference sequence). This CDR3 contains 15 residues. CDR3 sequence: CAWSGPLGISHEQYF. The CDR3 DNA reads TGTGCCTGGAGTGGACCCTTGGGTATTTCCCACGAGCAGTACTTC.

This chain uses TRBV3-1 with TRBJ2-1, with D maybe TRBD2 (6 bases). CDR3 length equals 15 residues. Germline CDR1 and CDR2: LGHDT and YNNKEL (reference sequence). Trimming stripped 1 base from V and 4 bases from J, with 11 bases between. This CDR3 reads CASSQVPGAYNEQFF. CDR3 DNA sequence: TGTGCCAGCAGCCAAGTTCCGGGAGCGTACAATGAGCAGTTCTTC.

CDR3 DNA: TGTGCCAGCAGTTTAGGTAGACAGGGCTCAGGGGGCTACACCTTC. It yields the protein CASSLGRQGSGGYTF. The chain uses TRBV27 and TRBJ1-2; 7 bases fit TRBD1. CDR1 and CDR2 (germline): MNHEY, SMNVEV (reference sequence). This CDR3 comprises 15 residues. V lost 2 bases, J lost 8 bases, and 11 bases stayed unmatched.

This clonotype was counted only a few times. This chain uses TRBV29-1 with TRBJ1-3; D gene ambiguous. V was trimmed by 1 base and J by 0 bases, leaving 7 bases between them. The CDR3 consists of 14 residues. The V gene's germline CDR1 is SQVTM and CDR2 ANQGSEA. CDR3 region: CSVEAWDSGNTIYF. CDR3 bases: TGCAGCGTTGAAGCGTGGGACTCTGGAAACACCATATATTTT.

The chain links TRBV24-1 to TRBJ2-3, with 11 bases lining up with TRBD2. The V gene end was trimmed by 9 bases and the J gene end by 5 bases; junction bases not matched to a gene: 9. Germline V gene sequence: CDR1 KGHDR, CDR2 SFDVKD. The CDR3 covers 15 residues. CDR3 sequence (DNA): TGTGCCACCGGTTACCTAGCGGGGGGTCAAGATACGCAGTATTTT. Its translation: CATGYLAGGQDTQYF.

The chain combines TRBV7-2 with TRBJ2-5, with 9 bases that match TRBD2. Germline lookup yields CDR1 SGHTA and CDR2 FQGNSA. The V and J ends lost 6 bases and 2 bases, in that order; junction bases with no gene match: 13. The CDR3 contains 17 residues. The CDR3 spells CASSFMGGLAGQETQYF. Written as DNA, the CDR3 is TGTGCCAGCAGTTTTATGGGGGGGCTAGCGGGGCAAGAGACCCAGTACTTC. The entire variable domain, with the rest obtained from reference TRBV7-2 and TRBJ2-5, is as follows: GAGVSQSPSNKVTEKGKDVELRCDPISGHTALYWYRQSLGQGLEFLIYFQGNSAPDKSGLPSDRFSAERTGGSVSTLTIQRTQQEDSAVYLCASSFMGGLAGQETQYFGPGTRLLVL.

This clonotype has only a few counts. CDR3 loop: CASDERTRGSTDTQYF. CDR3 DNA: TGTGCCAGCGACGAGAGGACTCGTGGAAGCACAGATACGCAGTATTTT. This rearrangement joins TRBV12-3 or TRBV12-4 to TRBJ2-3, with D tentatively TRBD2 (5 bases). Between the trimmed V and J ends, which lost 8 bases and 0 bases, there was a span of 18 bases. The CDR3 has 16 residues.

This clonotype was observed a few times. The chain is built from TRBV12-3 or TRBV12-4 and TRBJ2-5, with TRBD2 matching over 8 bases. V was clipped by 5 bases and J by 3 bases; unmatched bases: 5. This CDR3 comprises 14 residues. DNA for the CDR3: TGTGCCAGCAGTCCTAGCGGGTCAGAAGAGACCCAGTACTTC. It yields the protein CASSPSGSEETQYF.